This T cell receptor beta chain was identified during a study of T cell changes during pregnancy in multiple sclerosis. Germline values: CDR1 SQVTM, CDR2 ANQGSEA. Losses at the gene ends were 7 bases for V and 2 bases for J; bases not matched to a gene: 8. CDR3 length: 13 amino acids. TCRdb's table, derived via immunoSEQ multiplex PCR, lists solely in-frame clones and lacks some. The sample consists of around 34,000 clones, roughly 90% of them appearing once. This specimen consisted of CD8+ T cells from peripheral blood mononuclear cells, obtained after pregnancy. The V gene is TRBV29-1, the J gene TRBJ2-7; 7 bases agree with TRBD1. The sequence was obtained from a female donor with multiple sclerosis, enrolled in a pregnancy study. Here the CDR3 DNA reads TGCAGCGGTACCGACAGGGACCCCTACGAGCAGTACTTC. Translating it yields CSGTDRDPYEQYF.